The 9 T cell receptor beta chains below were found in one sample sequenced in a study of molecular identifiers for immune sequencing clone quantification. Each CDR3 protein is one row after TCRdb ran MiXCR on the PCR reads. The sample shows about 510,000 distinct CDR3 sequences, roughly 25% of them seen only once. Sequenced material: naive CD8+ T cells from blood, with Jurkat cell RNA spiked in. The subset here: FACS-sorted CD8+CD4-CCR7+CD45RA+ naive T cells. The receptors derive from a human donor in good health. Some libraries in this study had Jurkat cell RNA spiked in.

This clonotype was seen ten or more times. This chain uses TRBV29-1 with TRBJ2-5; D perhaps matches TRBD2 (5 bases). The germline V and J ends were trimmed by 6 bases and 3 bases, with 14 bases remaining between them. CDR3 length: 13 residues. CDR1 and CDR2 from the germline V gene are SQVTM and ANQGSEA. The CDR3, as DNA: TGCAGCGTCCTAGCTGCGGTAGAAGAGACCCAGTACTTC. Translating it yields CSVLAAVEETQYF. Looking up the rest from reference TRBV29-1 and TRBJ2-5 gives the full variable domain: SAVISQKPSRDICQRGTSLTIQCQVDSQVTMMFWYRQQPGQSLTLIATANQGSEATYESGFVIDKFPISRPNLTFSTLTVSNMSPEDSSIYLCSVLAAVEETQYFGPGTRLLVL.

Many counts were recorded for this clonotype. The CDR3 sequence is CAWSEGLDEKLFF. The CDR3 nucleotides read TGTGCCTGGAGTGAAGGATTGGATGAAAAACTGTTTTTT. The V call is TRBV30, the J call TRBJ1-4, with D hard to call. The CDR3 is 13 amino acids. The germline V gene has CDR1 GTSNPN and CDR2 SVGIG (reference sequence). V lost 1 base, J lost 6 bases, and 9 bases lay in between.

This clonotype was found many times. The V gene is TRBV29-1, the J gene TRBJ2-5; either TRBD1 or TRBD2 may fit D (6 bases each). Trimming removed 0 bases at V and 3 bases at J, with 11 bases between. The CDR3 has 14 residues. Germline V lookup: CDR1 SQVTM, CDR2 ANQGSEA. The CDR3 region is CSVEDWGAEETQYF. Written as DNA, the CDR3 is TGCAGCGTTGAAGATTGGGGGGCAGAAGAGACCCAGTACTTC.

The V call is TRBV4-3, the J call TRBJ2-1; 10 positions match TRBD1. The V gene end was trimmed by 4 bases and the J gene end by 1 base; junction bases not matched to a gene: 7. CDR1 LGHNA and CDR2 YSLEER come from the germline V gene. CDR3 length: 17 amino acids. The CDR3 nucleotides read TGCGCCAGCAGCCGAGAAAGACAGGGGGCGTCCTACAATGAGCAGTTCTTC. Residues: CASSRERQGASYNEQFF.

J is TRBJ1-1 and V is TRBV12-5; D is uncertain. Germline values: CDR1 LGHNT, CDR2 FRNRAP. Between the trimmed V and J ends, which lost 5 bases and 6 bases, there was a span of 13 bases. This CDR3 is 13 amino acids long. The CDR3 spells CASGPDALAEAFF. The CDR3 nucleotides are TGTGCTAGTGGTCCGGACGCACTGGCTGAAGCTTTCTTT.

The chain is built from TRBV28 and TRBJ2-2; maybe TRBD1 (6 bases). This CDR3 spans 15 amino acids. V was trimmed by 5 bases and J by 4 bases, leaving 14 bases between them. Germline V gene lookup returns CDR1 MDHEN and CDR2 SYDVKM. For the CDR3, the DNA is TGTGCCAGCAGTCTTTCACAGGGCGGCACCGGGGAGCTGTTTTTT. It codes for CASSLSQGGTGELFF. Full variable domain (remainder filled in from reference TRBV28 and TRBJ2-2): DVKVTQSSRYLVKRTGEKVFLECVQDMDHENMFWYRQDPGLGLRLIYFSYDVKMKEKGDIPEGYSVSREKKERFSLILESASTNQTSMYLCASSLSQGGTGELFFGEGSRLTVL.

Only a few counts were recorded for this clonotype. The rearrangement uses TRBV6-5 and TRBJ2-2; 7 nucleotides agree with TRBD2. The CDR3 consists of 15 residues. CDR1 is MNHEY and CDR2 is SVGAGI in the germline V gene. Unmatched junction bases numbered 4, after V lost 2 bases and J lost 4 bases. The chain's CDR3 is CASSYGAGPTGELFF. The CDR3 nucleotides are TGTGCCAGCAGTTACGGAGCGGGACCCACCGGGGAGCTGTTTTTT.

A note on this clonotype: A junction end diverges from the germline sequence, so it may reflect a read error. The V gene is TRBV4-1, the J gene TRBJ2-1; unclear D gene. Germline assignment: CDR1 MGHRA and CDR2 YSYEKL. The CDR3 extends over 17 amino acids. CDR3 nucleotide sequence: TGCGCCAGCAGCCCCATCTCACTGGACGCCATCTACAATGAGCAGCTCTTC. Its protein is CASSPISLDAIYNEQLF.

The sample holds a few counts of this clonotype. The chain employs TRBV20-1 and TRBJ2-1, with 11 positions matching TRBD2. Germline CDR1 is DFQATT and CDR2 is SNEGSKA (reference sequence). This CDR3 has 15 residues. Losses at the gene ends were 0 bases for V and 8 bases for J; bases not matched to a gene: 6. DNA for the CDR3: TGCAGTGCTAGAGAACTAGCGGGGGTATGGGATGAGCAGTTCTTC. Encoded protein: CSARELAGVWDEQFF.